This passage covers 9 T cell receptor beta chains from one sample sequenced in a study of shared clonotypes between healthy human individuals. Here immunoSEQ multiplex PCR was the method, and the copy in TCRdb shows in-frame clones only, minus some. The sample consists of around 690,000 clones, around 91% of them appearing once. Sequencing was performed on memory CD8+ T cells from PBMCs. Specified subset: CD45RO+ cells pooled with CCR7-negative TemRA cells. The source is a man between 18 and 29 years old in good health. Some clones in this sample may be carry-over from other donors' samples.

The V and J genes are TRBV10-1 and TRBJ2-7; D is uncertain. The CDR3 is made up of 13 amino acids. Germline V gives CDR1 WNHNN, CDR2 SYGVQD (reference sequence). V gave up 4 bases and J gave up 2 bases, with 9 bases separating them. The CDR3 nucleotides read TGCGCCAGCAGTGGAAGGCAGACCTACGAGCAGTACTTC. Protein sequence: CASSGRQTYEQYF.

This chain connects TRBV9 to TRBJ1-2, with a weak D call TRBD1 (6 bases). V gave up 0 bases and J gave up 6 bases, with 12 bases separating them. Germline CDR1 reads SGDLS; CDR2 reads YYNGEE. The length of the CDR3 is 14 residues. The DNA for the CDR3 is TGTGCCAGCAGCGTAGCAGGGGTCGAGGATGGCTACACCTTC. Protein product: CASSVAGVEDGYTF.

The J gene is TRBJ2-7, the V gene TRBV28; weak D call: TRBD1 (6 bases). CDR3 length: 14 amino acids. CDR1 is MDHEN, CDR2 SYDVKM, per germline. Between the trimmed V and J ends, which lost 6 bases and 5 bases, there was a span of 17 bases. CDR3 region: CASSPSGSGDEQYF. The CDR3 nucleotides are TGTGCCAGCAGCCCCTCGGGATCAGGGGACGAGCAGTACTTC.

V gene TRBV14 combines with J gene TRBJ1-1; no clear D gene. Trimming took 4 bases from V and 0 from J, leaving 12 bases between them. Germline V gene sequence: CDR1 SGHDN, CDR2 FVKESK. The CDR3 sequence is 15 residues long. The CDR3: CASSLYRTVNTEAFF. CDR3 nucleotides: TGTGCCAGCAGCCTTTACAGAACAGTGAACACTGAAGCTTTCTTT.

The chain has TRBV27 and TRBJ2-1, with 7 bases matching TRBD2. The germline CDR1 and CDR2 sequences are MNHEY and SMNVEV (reference sequence). With 3 bases clipped from V and 2 bases from J, the junction kept 1 base outside the gene matches. CDR3 size: 14 residues. The CDR3 nucleotides read TGTGCCAGCAGTTTGGGGGGGGCCTACAATGAGCAGTTCTTC. This codes for CASSLGGAYNEQFF.

The genes are TRBV2 and TRBJ2-2; TRBD2 matches 15 bases. The CDR3 consists of 17 residues. The germline V gene encodes CDR1 SNHLY and CDR2 FYNNEI. The V segment lost 11 bases and the J segment 2 bases; nucleotides outside the gene matches: 9. CDR3 sequence (DNA): TGTGCCGGAAGAAGGACTAGCGGGAGGGCCAACACCGGGGAGCTGTTTTTT. Its protein product is CAGRRTSGRANTGELFF.

The V gene is TRBV10-3, the J gene TRBJ2-1; D possibly uses TRBD1 or TRBD2 (5 bases each). V dropped 6 bases and J dropped 0 bases, with 9 bases sitting between them. The CDR3 sequence is 14 residues long. Germline CDR1 and CDR2: ENHRY and SYGVKD. The CDR3 nucleotides read TGTGCCATCAGGGGGGACGCCTCCTACAATGAGCAGTTCTTC. This sequence encodes CAIRGDASYNEQFF.

This chain uses TRBV27 with TRBJ1-2; 11 nucleotides line up with TRBD1. V was pared by 2 bases and J by 7 bases, with 15 bases of the junction left unmatched. This CDR3 contains 18 residues. CDR1 is MNHEY, CDR2 SMNVEV, per germline (reference sequence). The CDR3 nucleotides are TGTGCCAGCAGTTTAACTGTCCGGACAGGGGGCGGCTTAGGTGGCTACACCTTC. This codes for CASSLTVRTGGGLGGYTF.

This clone was found a few times. The chain couples TRBV28 to TRBJ1-1, with TRBD1 as a possible D gene (6 bases). Germline V gene lookup returns CDR1 MDHEN and CDR2 SYDVKM. Deletions cut 4 bases from V and 1 base from J, with 10 bases between. The CDR3 length is 14 residues. The CDR3 is CASSSGQPNTEAFF. The CDR3 region has the DNA TGTGCCAGCAGTTCGGGACAACCGAACACTGAAGCTTTCTTT.